The rows below give T cell receptor beta chains drawn from one sample of a study of blood T cell repertoires in COVID-19. Clones were read by immunoSEQ multiplex PCR, and TCRdb kept only the in-frame ones, dropping some. The profile shows 48,000 or so clones, around 91% of them singletons. The specimen was peripheral blood. These TCRs come from a human donor in a cohort sampled during active COVID-19. CDR3s include the opening cysteine and the closing phenylalanine or tryptophan. D genes are given only for firm matches. Not all rows give a size; the values are once, few, many and, for expanded clones, a class.

TRBD2	TRBV27	TRBJ2-5	.	TGTGCCAGCAGTTTAAGCGGGAGGGCGGTGTGGGAGACCCAGTACTTC	CASSLSGRAVWETQYF
TRBD1	TRBV28	TRBJ1-5	.	TGTGCCAGCAGGGAATCAGGGGGCGGGCCCCAGCATTTT	CASRESGGGPQHF
.	TRBV9	TRBJ2-7	.	TGTGCCAGCAGCGTCCCAAGGGGGATTTACGAGCAGTACTTC	CASSVPRGIYEQYF
.	TRBV30	TRBJ2-7	.	TGTGCCTGGCTGCCTAGAGCCAGATTCTACGAGCAGTACTTC	CAWLPRARFYEQYF
.	TRBV24-1	TRBJ2-1	.	TGTGCCACCAGTGATTCACAAACCCCGGACAGTTACAATGAGCAGTTCTTC	CATSDSQTPDSYNEQFF
TRBD1	TRBV12-3/TRBV12-4	TRBJ1-1	once	TGTGCCAGCAGCTCGGACAGGGAGGCTTTCTTT	CASSSDREAFF
.	TRBV7-9	TRBJ1-1	.	TGTGCCAGCAGCTTCGGTTCCAGGGGAGGGACTGAAGCTTTCTTT	CASSFGSRGGTEAFF
.	TRBV6-5	TRBJ1-5	.	TGTGCCAGCAGTTACTCGAGGAGCAATCAGCCCCAGCATTTT	CASSYSRSNQPQHF
TRBD1	TRBV5-6	TRBJ1-6	.	TGTGCCAGCAATTCCGGACAGGGTAATTCACCCCTCCACTTT	CASNSGQGNSPLHF
TRBD1	TRBV5-1	TRBJ2-7	.	TGCGCCAGCAGCGGACAGGGGGCGCATCTCGAGCAGTACTTC	CASSGQGAHLEQYF
.	TRBV6-6	TRBJ2-2	.	TGTGCCAGCAGGAGAGGAAAAAGCACCGGGGAGCTGTTTTTT	CASRRGKSTGELFF
TRBD1	TRBV6-1	TRBJ1-5	.	TGTGCCAGCAGTGGACCCGGGACAGGGAGCAATCAGCCCCAGCATTTT	CASSGPGTGSNQPQHF
TRBD2	TRBV18	TRBJ2-2	once	TGTGCCAGCTCCTACAATCGACTAGCGGGAGCCACCGGGGAGCTGTTTTTT	CASSYNRLAGATGELFF
TRBD1	TRBV24-1	TRBJ2-7	.	TGTGCCACCGCCCTCCCCGACAGGGGATCCTCCTACGAGCAGTACTTC	CATALPDRGSSYEQYF
.	TRBV2	TRBJ1-4	.	TGTGCCAGCAGTGTGGGGGGAACAACTAATGAAAAACTGTTTTTT	CASSVGGTTNEKLFF
TRBD2	TRBV9	TRBJ2-7	.	TGTGCCAGCAGCGTAGATGCCAGCGGGAGCTCCTACGAGCAGTACTTC	CASSVDASGSSYEQYF
.	TRBV11-1	TRBJ2-5	.	TGTGCCAGCAGCTTCACAGGGACACCGCAAGAGACCCAGTACTTC	CASSFTGTPQETQYF
.	TRBV5-4	TRBJ2-1	.	TGTGCCAGCAAACTGGGAGGGGGGTCCTACAATGAGCAGTTCTTC	CASKLGGGSYNEQFF
.	TRBV11-2	TRBJ2-2	few	TGTGCCAGCATCCGGGGAGGGGGCACCGGGGAGCTGTTTTTT	CASIRGGGTGELFF
TRBD1	TRBV5-6	TRBJ2-7	.	TGTGCCAGCAGGCGCTCCCCGGGACAGGGCTACGAGCAGTACTTC	CASRRSPGQGYEQYF
.	TRBV7-6	TRBJ2-5	.	TGTGCCAGCAGCTTCGGTCGAGAGACCCAGTACTTC	CASSFGRETQYF
TRBD2	TRBV27	TRBJ2-1	.	TGTGCCAGCAGTACACCCCAGTGGTGGACAACCGGGACTAGCGGGAGGGCCGTAAATGAGCAGTTCTTC	CASSTPQWWTTGTSGRAVNEQFF
.	TRBV12-3/TRBV12-4	TRBJ2-3	.	TGTGCCAGCAGTTTAAGCGATACGCAGTATTTT	CASSLSDTQYF
TRBD1	TRBV2	TRBJ2-3	once	TGTGCCAGCAGGGACAGGGAAACAGCTAGCACAGATACGCAGTATTTT	CASRDRETASTDTQYF
.	TRBV19	TRBJ2-3	.	TGTGCCAGTAGTATGAGATCCGGCACAGATACGCAGTATTTT	CASSMRSGTDTQYF
TRBD2	TRBV5-1	TRBJ2-2	.	TGCGCCAGCAGCTTGGCCACTAGCGGGAGGGCCCGGAACACCGGGGAGCTGTTTTTT	CASSLATSGRARNTGELFF
.	TRBV5-6	TRBJ2-1	.	TGTGCCAGCAGCTTCTCGTACAATGAGCAGTTCTTC	CASSFSYNEQFF
.	TRBV7-8	TRBJ1-2	.	TGTGCCAGCAGCGACAACAGGCGGACTAACTATGGCTACACCTTC	CASSDNRRTNYGYTF
TRBD1	TRBV11-2	TRBJ2-7	.	TGTGCCAGCAGCCCAGGACAGGGATGGTATGGCGAGCAGTACTTC	CASSPGQGWYGEQYF
TRBD2	TRBV5-1	TRBJ2-1	.	TGCGCCAGCAGCGCAGGCCGGACTAGCGGGAGAGGCAATGAGCAGTTCTTC	CASSAGRTSGRGNEQFF
.	TRBV28	TRBJ2-3	.	TGTGCCAGCTGCAAGAAAGTATCAGTGTCTACGCAGTATTTT	CASCKKVSVSTQYF
.	TRBV5-1	TRBJ1-2	.	TGCGCCAGCAGCTTGGAAACTAATCCTGGCTACACCTTC	CASSLETNPGYTF
TRBD2	TRBV10-3	TRBJ2-1	.	TGTGCCATCAGCCGGGGGACTAGCGGGAGGAGTGAGGAGCAGTTCTTC	CAISRGTSGRSEEQFF
TRBD1	TRBV19	TRBJ1-5	.	TGTGCCAGTTCAGGACAGGGGGGATACAATCAGCCCCAGCATTTT	CASSGQGGYNQPQHF
.	TRBV7-8	TRBJ2-7	once	TGTGCCAGCAGCTTATCGGGTGTCGACGAGCAGTACTTC	CASSLSGVDEQYF